Shown below are 16 T cell receptor beta chains from a single sample sequenced in a study of blood T cell repertoires in COVID-19. Clones were read by immunoSEQ multiplex PCR, and TCRdb kept only the in-frame ones, dropping some. Of 51,000 or so clones in the sample, around nine tenths were seen once. The sequencing input was peripheral blood. These receptors originate from a man at least 80 years old with active or convalescent COVID-19.

This clone was seen a single time. V gene TRBV6-5 combines with J gene TRBJ2-3, with D possibly TRBD1 on 6 matching bases. Germline V gene data show CDR1 as MNHEY and CDR2 as SVGAGI. CDR3 length: 14 amino acids. With 6 bases removed from V and 1 base from J, the gap between germline ends came to 11 bases. CDR3 DNA sequence: TGTGCCAGCAGAACAGGGTACGGCACAGATACGCAGTATTTT. This codes for CASRTGYGTDTQYF.

This clone was detected only once. For the CDR3, the DNA is TGTGCCAGCAGTTCAATGACTAGACCTCCTGGAAACACCATATATTTT. Translation gives CASSSMTRPPGNTIYF. The chain has TRBV28 and TRBJ1-3; D not certain. This CDR3 is 16 amino acids long. Germline V gene lookup returns CDR1 MDHEN and CDR2 SYDVKM. V was pared by 4 bases and J by 2 bases, with 15 bases between.

This chain connects TRBV4-1 to TRBJ1-5; unclear D gene. CDR1 is MGHRA and CDR2 is YSYEKL in the germline V gene. The CDR3 sequence is 15 residues long. Trimming removed 1 base from V and 8 bases from J, with 15 bases in between. The CDR3 reads CASSQVFTPREPQHF. The CDR3, as DNA: TGCGCCAGCAGCCAAGTGTTCACCCCCCGGGAGCCCCAGCATTTT.

This CDR3 reads CASSPQGTGSNQPQHF. Written as DNA, the CDR3 is TGTGCCAGCTCACCTCAGGGGACAGGCAGCAATCAGCCCCAGCATTTT. V is TRBV18 and J is TRBJ1-5; 8 nucleotides line up with TRBD1. V lost 3 bases to trimming and J lost 1 base; unmatched junction nucleotides: 5. Germline lookup yields CDR1 KGHSH and CDR2 LQKENI. CDR3 length: 16 residues.

V is TRBV27 and J is TRBJ2-5; TRBD2 agrees at 7 bases. Germline V gene data show CDR1 as MNHEY and CDR2 as SMNVEV (reference sequence). The CDR3 spans 14 residues. Unmatched junction bases numbered 5, after V lost 3 bases and J lost 4 bases. The CDR3 nucleotides read TGTGCCAGCAGTTTCGCGGGGGTACGAGAGACCCAGTACTTC. This encodes CASSFAGVRETQYF.

The V and J genes are TRBV30 and TRBJ2-3; no reliable D call. This CDR3 has 12 amino acids. V was trimmed by 0 bases and J by 2 bases, leaving 3 bases between them. Germline CDR1 is GTSNPN and CDR2 is SVGIG (reference sequence). CDR3 DNA: TGTGCCTGGAGTGTAGCCACAGATACGCAGTATTTT. This codes for CAWSVATDTQYF.

The rearrangement uses TRBV29-1 and TRBJ2-6, with TRBD1 matching 11 bases. Germline V gene lookup returns CDR1 SQVTM and CDR2 ANQGSEA. Trimming cost V 4 bases and J 0 bases; bases outside gene matches: 2. The CDR3 is 16 residues long. For the CDR3, the DNA is TGCAGCGTTGTGGACAGGGGGCGCTCTGGGGCCAACGTCCTGACTTTC. Translation: CSVVDRGRSGANVLTF.

The genes are TRBV28 and TRBJ1-2, with D unresolved. The CDR3 runs 13 residues. Germline values: CDR1 MDHEN, CDR2 SYDVKM. Trimming stripped 7 bases from V and 3 bases from J, with 12 bases between. CDR3 sequence: CASNQVLDYGYTF. The CDR3 DNA follows: TGTGCCAGCAATCAGGTATTAGACTATGGCTACACCTTC.

The V call is TRBV7-9, the J call TRBJ2-1; 9 bases agree with TRBD1. Trimming took 5 bases from V and 9 from J; bases not matched to a gene: 5. The CDR3 totals 13 residues. Germline V gene sequence: CDR1 SEHNR, CDR2 FQNEAQ (reference sequence). DNA of the CDR3: TGTGCCAGCAGCATACAACAGGGGGCTGAGCAGTTCTTC. Amino acid sequence: CASSIQQGAEQFF.

The V gene is TRBV19, the J gene TRBJ1-1, with TRBD1 identical over 10 bases. Germline-derived CDR1 and CDR2 are LNHDA and SQIVND (reference sequence). The CDR3 totals 12 residues. The trim removed 5 bases at V and 7 bases at J, leaving 1 base unmatched. Written as DNA, the CDR3 is TGTGCCAGTAGTGGACAGGGGGGTGAAGCTTTCTTT. Protein: CASSGQGGEAFF.

The chain carries TRBV11-3 and TRBJ2-5; 8 bases map to TRBD2. CDR3 length: 14 residues. Trimming at V came to 2 bases and at J to 5 bases, leaving 4 bases not matched to a gene. Germline CDR1 is SGHNT and CDR2 is YENEEA. CDR3 DNA: TGTGCCAGCAGCTTAACGACTAGCGCCGAGACCCAGTACTTC. This codes for CASSLTTSAETQYF. The variable domain in full, completed from reference TRBV11-3 and TRBJ2-5, reads EAGVVQSPRYKIIEKKQPVAFWCNPISGHNTLYWYLQNLGQGPELLIRYENEEAVDDSQLPKDRFSAERLKGVDSTLKIQPAELGDSAVYLCASSLTTSAETQYFGPGTRLLVL.

This sequence joins TRBV1 and TRBJ2-5; TRBD2, as called in the table, went unchecked against the DNA. TRBV1 represents a pseudogene. The CDR3 contains 20 residues. The CDR3 reads CTSSPILDQSSGDNQETQYF. The CDR3 DNA follows: TGCACCAGCAGCCCGATATTAGACCAATCTAGCGGGGATAACCAAGAGACCCAGTACTTC.

Here the CDR3 reads CASSERESSGTGDDEQYF. The CDR3 DNA reads as TGTGCCAGCAGTGAGAGGGAGTCGTCTGGGACAGGGGACGACGAGCAGTACTTC. This chain connects TRBV6-1 to TRBJ2-7; 10 nucleotides line up with TRBD1. CDR1 is MNHNS and CDR2 is SASEGT in the germline V gene. The CDR3 loop spans 18 amino acids. The J segment lost 5 bases and the V segment lost 3 bases, leaving 16 bases of the junction unmatched.

The rearrangement links TRBV7-3 to TRBJ1-1, with D tentatively TRBD1 (5 bases). CDR1 is SGHTA, CDR2 FQGTGA, per germline. V lost 5 bases and J lost 1, with 8 bases in between. The length of the CDR3 is 13 residues. The CDR3, as DNA: TGTGCCAGCAGCCCTACAGGGAACACTGAAGCTTTCTTT. This sequence encodes CASSPTGNTEAFF.

This chain connects TRBV19 to TRBJ1-5, with 10 bases that match TRBD1. V gave up 3 bases and J gave up 2 bases; unmatched junction bases: 4. There are 16 residues in the CDR3. In germline, CDR1 is LNHDA, CDR2 SQIVND (reference sequence). The CDR3 region is CASSMSGTGGNQPQHF. The CDR3 DNA reads TGTGCCAGTAGTATGTCCGGGACAGGGGGCAATCAGCCCCAGCATTTT.

The chain is built from TRBV4-1 and TRBJ1-6, with a weak D call TRBD1 (6 bases). The germline CDR1 and CDR2 sequences are MGHRA and YSYEKL. CDR3 length: 16 residues. Trimming took 0 bases from V and 5 from J, leaving 11 bases between them. The CDR3 reads CASSQDRGADNSPLHF. CDR3 nucleotide sequence: TGCGCCAGCAGCCAAGATCGGGGGGCTGATAATTCACCCCTCCACTTT.